This T cell receptor beta chain was sequenced during a study of regulatory T cells in long-lasting Graves disease. Construction of TCR beta libraries relied on iRepertoire HTBI primers and on Arm-PCR targeting CDR3 regions. TCRdb analysed the multiplex PCR reads with MiXCR anew, one entry per CDR3 protein. The table lists 500,000 to 700,000 distinct CDR3 sequences, about 32% of them singletons. Time point: persistent/refractory GD, antithyroid drugs over 5 years with positive TRAb. After RNA was extracted from PBMCs, the TCR library was made from it. The CDR3 is 16 residues long. In germline, CDR1 is MNHEY, CDR2 SVGEGT. With 5 bases removed from V and 4 bases from J, the gap between germline ends came to 18 bases.

This specimen was peripheral blood mononuclear cells (PBMCs), taken when the disease was refractory, from a patient treated with antithyroid drugs. This clonotype was obtained from a female donor with Graves disease. This chain uses TRBV6-2 or TRBV6-3 with TRBJ2-1, with D maybe TRBD2 (5 bases). The CDR3 is CASSPLWGVGYNEQFF. The CDR3 nucleotides read TGTGCCAGCAGTCCGCTCTGGGGAGTGGGATACAATGAGCAGTTCTTC.